The clone carrying this T cell receptor (beta chain) came up a few times. These data come from a study of CDR3 diversity in severe acne. TCRdb re-called the PCR reads with MiXCR, one entry per CDR3 protein. This table has roughly 79,000 distinct CDR3 sequences, under 55% appearing once. This TCR was recovered from a male donor with severe acne vulgaris. The material sequenced was blood.

CDR3 protein: CASSLEGARTEAFF. CDR3 bases: TGTGCCAGCAGCTTGGAGGGGGCGAGGACTGAAGCTTTCTTT. The chain employs TRBV5-6 and TRBJ1-1, with 7 bases lining up with TRBD1. The CDR3 is 14 amino acids. With V trimmed by 0 bases and J by 5 bases, 4 bases remained unmatched. Germline CDR1 reads SGHDT; CDR2 reads YYEEEE.